The 10 T cell receptor beta chains reported below all come from one sample, sequenced in a study of a mutant IDH1 vaccine in newly diagnosed glioma. Their target antigens are unknown. Time point defined: week 5, during vaccination. It was 300 ug of mutant IDH1 20-mer peptide that made up each vaccine dose, given with topical imiquimod. Here immunoSEQ multiplex PCR was the method, and the copy in TCRdb shows in-frame clones only, minus some. The repertoire has tens of thousands of clones, roughly 82% of them found once; the top ten carry approximately 3%. Sample: PBMCs, taken from a glioma patient whose treatment included an IDH1 peptide vaccine. Receptor source: a woman between 18 and 29 years old with glioma. Some clones in this sample may be carry-over from other donors' samples.

V is TRBV6-5 and J is TRBJ1-2; the D gene is possibly TRBD1 (5 bases). The CDR3 loop spans 14 amino acids. V lost 8 bases, J lost 6 bases, and 19 bases lay in between. The V gene's germline CDR1 is MNHEY and CDR2 SVGAGI. For the CDR3, the DNA is TGTGCCAGCTGCAGGACCGGGGCGGTCCATGGCTACACCTTC. Translated: CASCRTGAVHGYTF.

The chain joins TRBV4-2 to TRBJ2-7; 9 bases are shared with TRBD2. Trimming cost V 1 base and J 6 bases; bases outside gene matches: 7. Per the germline V gene, CDR1 is LGHNA and CDR2 is YNFKEQ. This CDR3 contains 15 residues. The CDR3 coding sequence is TGTGCCAGCAGCCAAGTAGCAGCGGGAGGCCTCGAGCAGTACTTC. Amino acids: CASSQVAAGGLEQYF.

In its sample, this clone was seen a few times. V gene TRBV25-1 combines with J gene TRBJ2-7; D possibly uses TRBD1 or TRBD2 (6 bases each). Germline CDR1 and CDR2: MGHDK and SYGVNS. Trimming cost V 6 bases and J 5 bases, with 17 bases left between them. The CDR3 length is 14 residues. Written as DNA, the CDR3 is TGTGCCAGCAGGGAAGGAGGGGGGAAAAACGAGCAGTACTTC. Its protein is CASREGGGKNEQYF.

The chain is built from TRBV30 and TRBJ1-1; D uncertain. Per the germline V gene, CDR1 is GTSNPN and CDR2 is SVGIG (reference sequence). The ends were cut back, 4 bases at V and 4 bases at J, with 16 bases in the middle. The CDR3 is 14 residues long. CDR3 in DNA: TGTGCCTGGAATCCAGGCCACGAGGGCACTGAAGCTTTCTTT. Its protein is CAWNPGHEGTEAFF.

The V call is TRBV5-6, the J call TRBJ1-1; D gene unclear. The V and J ends lost 2 bases and 0 bases respectively, with 8 bases between them. The CDR3 has 14 amino acids. The germline V gene encodes CDR1 SGHDT and CDR2 YYEEEE. The CDR3, as DNA: TGTGCCAGCAGCTTTATGCGGTTGAACACTGAAGCTTTCTTT. Its translation is CASSFMRLNTEAFF.

This sequence joins TRBV5-6 and TRBJ1-5, with 7 bases that match TRBD1. This CDR3 region has 17 residues. Trimming cost V 0 bases and J 3 bases; bases outside gene matches: 9. Per germline, CDR1 SGHDT and CDR2 YYEEEE. This chain's CDR3 is CASSLERTGLDNQPQHF. The CDR3, as DNA: TGTGCCAGCAGCTTGGAAAGGACAGGTTTGGACAATCAGCCCCAGCATTTT.

The chain couples TRBV6-6 to TRBJ2-3, with D unclear. The CDR3 length is 15 residues. Looked up from germline, CDR1 is MNHNY and CDR2 is SVGAGI (reference sequence). Deletions cut 4 bases from V and 6 bases from J, with 17 bases between. The DNA for the CDR3 is TGTGCCAGCAGTTCGGCGCCTGGGATGGCGGATACGCAGTATTTT. Protein product: CASSSAPGMADTQYF.

This clone was found once. The J gene is TRBJ2-7, the V gene TRBV30, with TRBD1 identical over 8 bases. J lost 5 bases, V lost 5 bases, and 5 bases had no gene match. Germline V gene sequence: CDR1 GTSNPN, CDR2 SVGIG (reference sequence). This CDR3 has 12 amino acids. The chain's CDR3 is CAWGQGENEQYF. In nucleotides, the CDR3 is TGTGCCTGGGGACAGGGTGAAAACGAGCAGTACTTC.

This clone was detected only once. The gene calls are TRBV15 and TRBJ2-4; 7 bases are a match to TRBD1. CDR1 is LNHNV and CDR2 is YYDKDF in the germline V gene (reference sequence). The CDR3 covers 15 residues. After removal of 5 bases from V and 4 bases from J, the junction contained 8 bases not matched to a gene. CDR3 protein: CATSRAGTDKNIQYF. CDR3 sequence (DNA): TGTGCCACCAGCCGAGCCGGGACAGATAAAAACATTCAGTACTTC.

This clone was counted only a few times. The chain carries TRBV9 and TRBJ1-1; D call uncertain. The CDR3 totals 15 residues. Trimming removed 0 bases at V and 0 bases at J, with 9 bases between. Germline V gives CDR1 SGDLS, CDR2 YYNGEE. The CDR3: CASSVANSMNTEAFF. In DNA, the CDR3 is TGTGCCAGCAGCGTAGCTAACAGCATGAACACTGAAGCTTTCTTT.